This TCR beta chain is from a study of blood T cells in healthy people across ages. A J-beta primer mix and a sample-barcoded 5' primer were used in a second PCR of roughly 7 to 12 cycles. MiXCR, applied by TCRdb to the 5' RACE reads, yields one record per CDR3 protein. The sample contains 500,000 to 550,000 distinct CDR3 sequences, 24% of which appear only once. Ranging in age from roughly 6 to 100, the donors were healthy Caucasian individuals from Russia. The amount of total RNA extracted per sample was at least 6 micrograms. The CDR3 covers 15 residues. With 1 base removed from V and 6 bases from J, the gap between germline ends came to 14 bases. Germline lookup yields CDR1 SGHRS and CDR2 YFSETQ. These same records also appear under a second study, on T cells of mothers and their children. That study adds: Over 8.5 million TCR beta CDR3 reads were obtained from each mother, and approximately 2.7 million from each child.

This clonotype was sampled from a boy younger than 18 in good health. The sequencing input was blood. J is TRBJ2-1 and V is TRBV5-1; D call uncertain. The chain's CDR3 is CASSLPQPPTNEQFF. The CDR3 nucleotides are TGCGCCAGCAGCTTGCCCCAACCACCTACCAATGAGCAGTTCTTC.